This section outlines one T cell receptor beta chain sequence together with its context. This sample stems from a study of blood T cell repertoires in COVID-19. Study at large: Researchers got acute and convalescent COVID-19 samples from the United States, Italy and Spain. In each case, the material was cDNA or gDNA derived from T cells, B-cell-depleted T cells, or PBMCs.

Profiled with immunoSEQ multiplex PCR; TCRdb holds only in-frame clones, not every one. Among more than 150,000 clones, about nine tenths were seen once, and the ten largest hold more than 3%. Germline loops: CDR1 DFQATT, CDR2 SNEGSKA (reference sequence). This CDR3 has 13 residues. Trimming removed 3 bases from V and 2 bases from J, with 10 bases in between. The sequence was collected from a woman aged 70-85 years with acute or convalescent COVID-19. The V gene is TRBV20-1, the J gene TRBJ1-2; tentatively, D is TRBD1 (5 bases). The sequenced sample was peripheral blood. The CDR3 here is CSASQGGNYGYTF. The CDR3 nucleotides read TGCAGTGCTAGTCAGGGTGGGAACTATGGCTACACCTTC.